These T cell receptor beta chains were read from a single sample in a study of identical twins. MiXCR, applied by TCRdb to the 5' RACE reads, yields one record per CDR3 protein. The sample has some 590,000 distinct CDR3 sequences; 9.6% are singletons. These data were also reused for a study on yellow fever vaccine responses in identical twins.

The material sequenced was PBMCs. All receptors come from a woman between 18 and 29 years old in good health. The CDR3 runs from the conserved cysteine through the conserved F or W. A D gene is named only where the DNA matches it firmly. A row's size may be missing; if present it is once, few, many or a size class.

J	D	V	size	DNA	CDR3
TRBJ2-1	TRBD2	TRBV12-3/TRBV12-4	many	TGTGCCAGCAAACTAGCGGGGGGGTTCAATGAGCAGTTCTTC	CASKLAGGFNEQFF
TRBJ2-2	NA	TRBV15	few	TGTGCCACCAGCAGAGTTGCGGGTACGGGGGATACCGGGGAGCTGTTTTTT	CATSRVAGTGDTGELFF
TRBJ1-1	NA	TRBV7-9	few	TGTGCCAGCAGCGCTCCAGACAGGCATAACACTGAAGCTTTCTTT	CASSAPDRHNTEAFF
TRBJ1-4	NA	TRBV6-1	many	TGTGCCAGCAGTCGTGGGCGAACTAATGAAAAACTGTTTTTT	CASSRGRTNEKLFF
TRBJ2-5	NA	TRBV3-1	NA	TGTGCCAGCAGCCAAGATGGCCCAGACCCTGGAGAAGAGACCCAGTACTTC	CASSQDGPDPGEETQYF
TRBJ2-5	TRBD2	TRBV6-5	NA	TGTGCCAGCAGTTACAGGGCTAGCGGGGCAGTGGAGACCCAGTACTTC	CASSYRASGAVETQYF
TRBJ2-7	NA	TRBV2	NA	TGTGCCAGACAAGAACGGGACAAACCCTACGAGCAGTACTTC	CARQERDKPYEQYF
TRBJ2-1	TRBD1	TRBV11-2	many	TGTGCCAGCAGCTTAGATTGGGGACAGGGCTACAATGAGCAGTTCTTC	CASSLDWGQGYNEQFF
TRBJ2-1	TRBD2	TRBV20-1	NA	TGCTGTGCTAGATTTCGGACTAGCGGGCTCTACAATGAGCAGTTCTTC	CCARFRTSGLYNEQFF
TRBJ2-4	TRBD2	TRBV4-2	NA	TGTGCCAGCAGCCAAGGCCCCCGGACTAGCTCTACCAAAAACATTCAGTACTTC	CASSQGPRTSSTKNIQYF
TRBJ1-4	NA	TRBV4-3	NA	TGCGCCAGCAGCCAAGAGTTACGAGCCGAAAAACTGTTTTTT	CASSQELRAEKLFF
TRBJ2-3	NA	TRBV2	NA	TGTACCTGCAGTTTCAGCGAACCGGGACACAGCCCCACAGATACGCAGTATTTT	CTCSFSEPGHSPTDTQYF